Below are 15 T cell receptor beta chains sequenced from a single sample in a study of blood T cell repertoires in COVID-19. Generated by immunoSEQ multiplex PCR, the TCRdb table keeps only in-frame clones and is missing some. The sample carries about 89,000 clones, about 77% recorded once. The specimen was peripheral blood. Receptors were obtained from a man aged 65 to 85 with COVID-19, enrolled during active disease.

This clone was detected only a few times. The chain recombines TRBV27 with TRBJ2-1; D uncertain. Trimming left V 5 bases short and J 9 bases short, with 11 bases between. CDR1 is MNHEY, CDR2 SMNVEV, per germline (reference sequence). The CDR3 spans 12 residues. CDR3 loop: CASSDPPGEQFF. The CDR3, as DNA: TGTGCCAGCAGTGACCCCCCGGGTGAGCAGTTCTTC.

This clone was seen only once. The V and J genes are TRBV21-1 and TRBJ2-7; the table's D call of TRBD1 was not tested on the DNA. TRBV21-1 is a known pseudogene. The CDR3 length is 15 residues. DNA for the CDR3: TGTGCCAGCAGCAAAGATTGGAGACAGACCTACGAGCAGTACTTC. Its protein is CASSKDWRQTYEQYF.

The V call is TRBV18, the J call TRBJ1-2; D may be TRBD1 (5 bases). V lost 3 bases, J lost 4 bases, and 15 bases lay in between. The CDR3 has 15 residues. Germline assignment: CDR1 KGHSH and CDR2 LQKENI. CDR3 region: CASSPEAGLSYGYTF. The CDR3 nucleotides are TGTGCCAGCTCACCGGAAGCAGGGCTTAGCTATGGCTACACCTTC.

This clone was seen a handful of times. V gene TRBV24-1 combines with J gene TRBJ2-3; maybe TRBD1 (6 bases). Trimming removed 3 bases at V and 2 bases at J, with 8 bases between. CDR3 size: 14 residues. Looked up from germline, CDR1 is KGHDR and CDR2 is SFDVKD. The CDR3 loop is CATSDGQYTDTQYF. CDR3 in DNA: TGTGCCACCAGTGATGGACAGTACACAGATACGCAGTATTTT.

The chain combines TRBV6-5 with TRBJ1-2, with 9 positions matching TRBD1. From germline, CDR1 is MNHEY and CDR2 SVGAGI. Trimming removed 0 bases from V and 5 bases from J; junction bases left unmatched: 4. The CDR3 has 15 residues. CDR3: CASSYSGQGKYGYTF. The CDR3 DNA follows: TGTGCCAGCAGTTACTCCGGACAGGGGAAGTATGGCTACACCTTC.

The chain employs TRBV6-2 or TRBV6-3 and TRBJ2-4; D may be TRBD2 (5 bases). Germline loops: CDR1 MNHEY, CDR2 SVGEGT. The CDR3 covers 15 residues. V lost 5 bases and J lost 8, with 19 bases in between. The CDR3 sequence is CASSKSGISGDIQYF. The CDR3 nucleotides are TGTGCCAGCAGTAAAAGTGGGATTTCCGGGGACATTCAGTACTTC.

V usage is TRBV6-6 and J usage is TRBJ2-1; 7 nucleotides match TRBD2. V shed 0 bases, J shed 7 bases, and the junction held 6 bases outside the gene matches. The germline V gene has CDR1 MNHNY and CDR2 SVGAGI (reference sequence). This CDR3 contains 15 residues. CDR3 coding DNA: TGTGCCAGCAGTTACTCGCGGGAGTCATGGAATGAGCAGTTCTTC. Translating gives CASSYSRESWNEQFF.

This sequence joins TRBV9 and TRBJ1-1; perhaps TRBD1 as D (6 bases). The CDR3 spans 14 residues. Germline loops: CDR1 SGDLS, CDR2 YYNGEE. Trimming took 0 bases from V and 12 from J, leaving 18 bases between them. The CDR3, as DNA: TGTGCCAGCAGCGTAGGACAGGCCAACACTGAGACTTTCTTT. Translating it yields CASSVGQANTETFF.

The V call is TRBV6-2 or TRBV6-3, the J call TRBJ1-2; possible D gene TRBD1, 6 bases. Trimming removed 5 bases at V and 7 bases at J, with 14 bases between. The CDR3 contains 13 residues. Germline V gene data show CDR1 as MNHEY and CDR2 as SVGEGT. The CDR3 DNA reads as TGTGCCAGCAGTACGACCACAGGGTTTGGCTACACCTTC. It is translated as CASSTTTGFGYTF.

The V call is TRBV3-1 (or the pseudogene TRBV3-2), the J call TRBJ2-2, with D uncertain. CDR1 and CDR2 from the germline V gene are LGHDT and YNNKEL (reference sequence). Trimming left V 4 bases short and J 8 bases short, with 8 bases between. The CDR3 length is 12 residues. This CDR3 is CASSPPRGELFF. The CDR3 bases are TGTGCCAGCAGCCCGCCTCGGGGGGAGCTGTTTTTT.

In nucleotides, the CDR3 is TGCGCCAGCAGCTTGGAGACAGCCAGATATTCACCCCTCCACTTT. Protein product: CASSLETARYSPLHF. This rearrangement joins TRBV5-1 to TRBJ1-6; possible D gene TRBD1, 5 bases. Germline V gene data show CDR1 as SGHRS and CDR2 as YFSETQ. V lost 0 bases and J lost 8, with 12 bases in between. The CDR3 loop spans 15 amino acids.

At least ten counts were recorded for this clone. The chain has TRBV6-6 and TRBJ1-2; the D gene is possibly TRBD1 (6 bases). Trimming took 1 base from V and 7 from J, leaving 13 bases between them. This CDR3 region has 14 residues. Germline V gene sequence: CDR1 MNHNY, CDR2 SVGAGI (reference sequence). CDR3 sequence (DNA): TGTGCCAGCAGTTACTACAGGGCTGGGGGTGGCTACACCTTC. Protein product: CASSYYRAGGGYTF.

The CDR3 loop is CSVGRGRDTQYF. The CDR3 DNA reads TGCAGCGTAGGACGGGGGAGGGATACGCAGTATTTT. The chain carries TRBV29-1 and TRBJ2-3; maybe TRBD2 (6 bases). Germline V lookup: CDR1 SQVTM, CDR2 ANQGSEA. This CDR3 has 12 amino acids. V lost 6 bases to trimming and J lost 6 bases, with 13 bases between them.

The J gene is TRBJ1-1, the V gene TRBV7-2; D not resolved. There are 13 residues in the CDR3. The ends were cut back, 6 bases at V and 11 bases at J, with 19 bases in the middle. Germline CDR1 is SGHTA and CDR2 is FQGNSA. CDR3 amino acids: CASSPGRAQRAFF. The CDR3 coding sequence is TGTGCCAGCAGTCCCGGCCGTGCCCAGCGGGCTTTCTTT.

This clone is a singleton in its sample. The V call is TRBV7-8, the J call TRBJ2-3; D possibly corresponds to TRBD1 (6 bases). The germline V gene encodes CDR1 SGHVS and CDR2 FQNEAQ. The CDR3 has 17 amino acids. The V end lost 5 bases, the J end lost 4 bases, and 22 bases lay between the germline ends. The CDR3 nucleotides read TGTGCCAGCAGCACCCGCCGGGACACCGGGCCCGCAGATACGCAGTATTTT. Encoded protein: CASSTRRDTGPADTQYF.